What follows is one TCR beta chain and its context. Germline V lookup: CDR1 SGDLS, CDR2 YYNGEE. This CDR3 has 15 amino acids. These data originate in a study of glioma-infiltrating T cells after dendritic cell vaccination. The table came from immunoSEQ multiplex PCR; TCRdb's copy has only in-frame clones and leaves some out. The table shows some 100,000 clones, with 70% to 80% occurring only once. V usage is TRBV9 and J usage is TRBJ2-5; 10 nucleotides match TRBD2. With the DNA end fitting TRBJ2-7 better, the J assignment may be wrong. The sequence was collected from a human donor with glioblastoma. This specimen was blood, taken before dendritic cell vaccination. For the CDR3, the DNA is TGTGCCAGCAGCGTTTCTAGCGGGGGTTCCTACGAGCAGTACTTC. As protein: CASSVSSGGSYEQYF.